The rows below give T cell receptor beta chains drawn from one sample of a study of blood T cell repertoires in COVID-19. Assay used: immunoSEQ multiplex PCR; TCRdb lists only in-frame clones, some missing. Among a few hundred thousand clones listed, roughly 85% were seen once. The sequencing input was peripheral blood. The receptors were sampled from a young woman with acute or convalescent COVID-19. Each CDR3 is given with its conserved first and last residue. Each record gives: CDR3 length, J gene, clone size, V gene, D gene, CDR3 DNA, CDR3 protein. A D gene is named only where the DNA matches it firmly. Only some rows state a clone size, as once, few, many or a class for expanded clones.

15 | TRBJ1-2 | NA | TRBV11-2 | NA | TGTGCCAGCAGCTCCTCTTTCTGGGCCGGCTATGGCTACACCTTC | CASSSSFWAGYGYTF
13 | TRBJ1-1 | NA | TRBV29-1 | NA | TGCAGCGTGACTAAGTATTTAGACACTGAAGCTTTCTTT | CSVTKYLDTEAFF
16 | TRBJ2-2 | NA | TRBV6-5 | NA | TGTGCCAGCAGTTACTCATCTAGCGCGAACACCGGGGAGCTGTTTTTT | CASSYSSSANTGELFF
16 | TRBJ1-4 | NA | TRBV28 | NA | TGTGCCAGCAGTTCCACCCTTAGGGGGTTTCGGGAAAAACTGTTTTTT | CASSSTLRGFREKLFF
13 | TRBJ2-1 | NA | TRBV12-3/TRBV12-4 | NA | TGTGCCAGCAGTCCAAGGGGGTGGAATGAGCAGTTCTTC | CASSPRGWNEQFF
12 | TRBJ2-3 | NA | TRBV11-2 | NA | TGTGCCAGCAGCTTAGCAGGAGATACGCAGTATTTT | CASSLAGDTQYF
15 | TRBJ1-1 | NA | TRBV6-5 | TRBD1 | TGTGCCAGCAGCCAAGACAGGGGGTCCTTCGGTGAAGCTTTCTTT | CASSQDRGSFGEAFF
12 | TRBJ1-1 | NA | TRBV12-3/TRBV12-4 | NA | TGTGCCAGCACGCAAAGGGGGACTGAAGCTTTCTTT | CASTQRGTEAFF
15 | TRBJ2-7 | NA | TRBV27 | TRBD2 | TGTGCCAGCAGCTCGACTAGCTCTAACTCCTACGAGCAGTACTTC | CASSSTSSNSYEQYF
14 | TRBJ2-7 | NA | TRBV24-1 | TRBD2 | TGTGCCACCAGTGTCGGACTAGCGGGAGGCGAGCAGTACTTC | CATSVGLAGGEQYF
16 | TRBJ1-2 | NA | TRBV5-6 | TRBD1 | TGTGCCAGCAGCCGCGGGACAGCTGAACCTAACTATGGCTACACCTTC | CASSRGTAEPNYGYTF
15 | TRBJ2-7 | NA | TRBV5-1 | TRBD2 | TGCGCCAGCAGCTTGGAGGTTAGCGGGAGATACGAGCAGTACTTC | CASSLEVSGRYEQYF
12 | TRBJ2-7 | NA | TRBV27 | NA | TGTGCCAGCAGTCTAGGTAGTCACGGACTGTACTTC | CASSLGSHGLYF
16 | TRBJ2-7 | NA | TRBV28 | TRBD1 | TGTGCCAGCAGTCTTGGGGGACAGGGGGATTCCTACGAGCAGTACTTC | CASSLGGQGDSYEQYF
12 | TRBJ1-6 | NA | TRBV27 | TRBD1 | TGTGCCAGCAGTACAGGGGGTAGAACCCTCCACTTT | CASSTGGRTLHF
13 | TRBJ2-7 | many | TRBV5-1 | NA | TGCGCCAGCAGCTTGGGGACAACCTACGAGCAGTACTTC | CASSLGTTYEQYF
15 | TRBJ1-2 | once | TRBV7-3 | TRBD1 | TGTGCCAGCAGCTTAACCGGGGACAGGGTTGGTGGCTACACCTTC | CASSLTGDRVGGYTF
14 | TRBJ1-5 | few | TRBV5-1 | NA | TGCGCCAGCAGCCCGCGGGGGGGCAATCAGCCCCAGCATTTT | CASSPRGGNQPQHF
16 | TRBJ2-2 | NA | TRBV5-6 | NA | TGTGCCAGCAGCTTGCTAGACGTGTCGAACACCGGGGAGCTGTTTTTT | CASSLLDVSNTGELFF
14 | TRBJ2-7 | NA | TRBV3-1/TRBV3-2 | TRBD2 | TGTGCCAGCAGCCTGGCTAGCGGGAGCAACGAGCAGTACTTC | CASSLASGSNEQYF
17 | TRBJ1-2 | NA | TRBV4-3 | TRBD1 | TGCGCCAGCAGCCCGAATTGGGGACAGAACTATAACTATGGCTACACCTTC | CASSPNWGQNYNYGYTF
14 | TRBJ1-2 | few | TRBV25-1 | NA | TGTGCCAGCAGTTCCACAGGGTCGGCCTATGGCTACACCTTC | CASSSTGSAYGYTF
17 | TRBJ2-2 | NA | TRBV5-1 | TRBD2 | TGCGCCAGCAGCATTTTAGGACTAGCGGAAAACACCGGGGAGCTGTTTTTT | CASSILGLAENTGELFF
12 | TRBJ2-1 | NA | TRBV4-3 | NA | TGCGCCAGCAGCCTCTCTAACAATGAGCAGTTCTTC | CASSLSNNEQFF
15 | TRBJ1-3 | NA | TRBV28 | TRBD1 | TGTGCCAGCAGCTCGGACAGGGTGTCTGGAAACACCATATATTTT | CASSSDRVSGNTIYF
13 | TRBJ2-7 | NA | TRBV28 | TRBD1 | TGTGCCAGCCTGTCGGGACAGTCCTACGAGCAGTACTTC | CASLSGQSYEQYF
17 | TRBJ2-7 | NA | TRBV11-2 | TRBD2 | TGTGCCAGCAGCACCGCAGGCCTAGCGGGCTCCTCCTACGAGCAGTACTTC | CASSTAGLAGSSYEQYF
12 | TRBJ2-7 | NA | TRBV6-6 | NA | TGTGCCACGCGGGACAGCTCCTACGAGCAGTACTTC | CATRDSSYEQYF
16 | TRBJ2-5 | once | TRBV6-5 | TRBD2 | TGTGCCAGCAGTTTCGGACTAGCGGGAAGCCAAGAGACCCAGTACTTC | CASSFGLAGSQETQYF
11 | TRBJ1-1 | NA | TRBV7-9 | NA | TGTGCCAGCAGCTTACTCCCTGAAGCTTTCTTT | CASSLLPEAFF
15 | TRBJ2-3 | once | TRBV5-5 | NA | TGTGCCAGCAGCTTGTTTGGGGGCAACACAGATACGCAGTATTTT | CASSLFGGNTDTQYF
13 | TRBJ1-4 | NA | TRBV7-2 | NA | TGTGCCAGCAGGGAGTTTACTAATGAAAAACTGTTTTTT | CASREFTNEKLFF
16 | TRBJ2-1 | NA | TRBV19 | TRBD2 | TGTGCCAGTAGTATTGGGACTAGCGGGAGGGGCAATGAGCAGTTCTTC | CASSIGTSGRGNEQFF
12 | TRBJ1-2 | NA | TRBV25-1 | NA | TGTGCCAGCAGTGAAGGAGAGCTGGGCTACACCTTC | CASSEGELGYTF
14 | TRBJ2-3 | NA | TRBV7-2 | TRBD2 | TGTGCCAGCAGCTCCGCGGGGGGGCCAGATACGCAGTATTTT | CASSSAGGPDTQYF
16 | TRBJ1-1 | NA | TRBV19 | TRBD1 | TGTGCCAGTAGTATATCAAACAGGGGATCGGTTACTGAAGCTTTCTTT | CASSISNRGSVTEAFF
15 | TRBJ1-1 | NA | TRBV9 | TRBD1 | TGTGCCAGCAGCGTGCAGGGGGTGGCGAACACTGAAGCTTTCTTT | CASSVQGVANTEAFF
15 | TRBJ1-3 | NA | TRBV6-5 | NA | TGTGCCAGCAGTTACACAGGGCTCTCTGGAAACACCATATATTTT | CASSYTGLSGNTIYF
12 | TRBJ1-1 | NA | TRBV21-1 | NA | TGTGCCAGCAGCAAAGCGGAGGGAGGAGCTTTCTTT | CASSKAEGGAFF
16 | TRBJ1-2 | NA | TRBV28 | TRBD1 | TGTGCCAGCAGTTCGACCGGGACAGCACCTAACTATGGCTACACCTTC | CASSSTGTAPNYGYTF
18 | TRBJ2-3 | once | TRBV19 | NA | TGTGCCAGTAGCGACGATGGACAGGAGGGTACTCTCACAGATACGCAGTATTTT | CASSDDGQEGTLTDTQYF
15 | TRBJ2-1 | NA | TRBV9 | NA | TGTGCCAGCAGCGTAGGGGCTAGCGAGTGGAATGAGCAGTTCTTC | CASSVGASEWNEQFF
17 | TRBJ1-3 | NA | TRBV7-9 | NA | TGTGCCAGCAGCCAACCCCAAGTGTGGGCTGCTGGAAACACCATATATTTT | CASSQPQVWAAGNTIYF
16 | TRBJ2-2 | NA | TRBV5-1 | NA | TGCGCCAGCAGCTTGGACGGCAGGACACCCACCGGGGAGCTGTTTTTT | CASSLDGRTPTGELFF
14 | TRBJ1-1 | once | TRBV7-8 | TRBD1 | TGTGCCAGCAGCTTGGGGACAGGGGAAACTGAAGCTTTCTTT | CASSLGTGETEAFF
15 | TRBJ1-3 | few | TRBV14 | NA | TGTGCCAGCAGCCAATTTTCTAGCTCTGGAAACACCATATATTTT | CASSQFSSSGNTIYF
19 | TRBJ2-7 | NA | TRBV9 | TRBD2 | TGTGCCAGCAGCGCCCCACCCGGGACTAGCGGGAGCGGAGATCACGAGCAGTACTTC | CASSAPPGTSGSGDHEQYF
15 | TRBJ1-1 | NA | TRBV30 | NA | TGTGCCTGGGTAAGACCACAGGGTTTCTACACTGAAGCTTTCTTT | CAWVRPQGFYTEAFF
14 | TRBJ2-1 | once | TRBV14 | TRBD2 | TGTGCCAGCAGCCTGACTAGCGGGAGCAGTGAGCAGTTCTTC | CASSLTSGSSEQFF
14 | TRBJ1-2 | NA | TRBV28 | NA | TGTGCCAGCAGTTTCGCGGGACCCGTATACGGCTACACCTTC | CASSFAGPVYGYTF
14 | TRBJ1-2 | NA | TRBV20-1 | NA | TGCAGTGCTAGTTTCGGGGGTTTTGACTATGGCTACACCTTC | CSASFGGFDYGYTF
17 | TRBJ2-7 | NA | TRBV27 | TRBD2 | TGTGCCAGCAGCCGTACTAGCGGAAGCAAGAAGAATTACGAGCAGTACTTC | CASSRTSGSKKNYEQYF
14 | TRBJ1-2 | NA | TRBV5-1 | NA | TGCGCCAGCAGCTTGGAAGGCTGGGGGCCTGGCTACACCTTC | CASSLEGWGPGYTF
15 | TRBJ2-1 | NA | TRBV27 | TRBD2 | TGTGCCAGCAGGATTTTGGCGGGGGGGAACAATGAGCAGTTCTTC | CASRILAGGNNEQFF
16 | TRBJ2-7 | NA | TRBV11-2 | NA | TGTGCCAGCAGCTTAATAGGCGCTAGCCGTGGATCCGAGCAGTACTTC | CASSLIGASRGSEQYF
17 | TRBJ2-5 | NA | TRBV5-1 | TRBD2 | TGCGCCAGCAGCATTACTAGCGGGAACCCCCCGGGGGAGACCCAGTACTTC | CASSITSGNPPGETQYF
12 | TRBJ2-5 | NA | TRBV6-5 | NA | TGTGCCAGCGGCGGGAAGGGGGAGACCCAGTACTTC | CASGGKGETQYF
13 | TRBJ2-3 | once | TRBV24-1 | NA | TGTGCCACCAGTGATACAGACACAGATACGCAGTATTTT | CATSDTDTDTQYF
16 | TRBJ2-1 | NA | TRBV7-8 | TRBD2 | TGTGCCAGCAGCCGACAAGGGGCGGGAGGGCCCAATGAGCAGTTCTTC | CASSRQGAGGPNEQFF
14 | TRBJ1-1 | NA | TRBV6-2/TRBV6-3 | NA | TGTGCCAGCAGTGCCCAGGGCATGAACACTGAAGCTTTCTTT | CASSAQGMNTEAFF